This T cell receptor beta chain comes out of a study of T-cell reconstitution after alpha-beta-depleted transplantation in children. The V gene's germline CDR1 is SGHAT and CDR2 FQNNGV. V lost 0 bases, J lost 0 bases, and 3 bases stayed unmatched. CDR3 size: 16 residues. Preparation of the TCRbeta library was carried out with unique molecular identifiers. TCRdb ran MiXCR on the PCR reads and lists one entry per CDR3 protein. This table has some 520,000 distinct CDR3 sequences, approximately 29% appearing once. This receptor was obtained from a human donor who donated a stem cell graft to a child with aplastic anemia. Sequenced here: PBMCs from the stem cell graft donor, sampled from the stem cell graft. The chain combines TRBV11-2 with TRBJ2-3; the match to TRBD2 covers 7 bases. The CDR3 protein is CASSLELASSTDTQYF. CDR3 in DNA: TGTGCCAGCAGCTTAGAACTAGCGTCTAGCACAGATACGCAGTATTTT.